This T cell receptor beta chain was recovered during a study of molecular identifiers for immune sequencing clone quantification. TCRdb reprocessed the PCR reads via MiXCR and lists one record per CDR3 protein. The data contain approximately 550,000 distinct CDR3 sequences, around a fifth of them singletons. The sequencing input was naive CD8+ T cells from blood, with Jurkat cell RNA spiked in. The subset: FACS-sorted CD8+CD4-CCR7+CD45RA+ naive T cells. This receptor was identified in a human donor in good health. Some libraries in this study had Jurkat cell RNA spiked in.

This chain's CDR3 is CATNRWGSPQETQYF. The CDR3 DNA reads as TGTGCCACCAACCGGTGGGGGAGCCCCCAAGAGACCCAGTACTTC. J is TRBJ2-5 and V is TRBV11-2, with D possibly being TRBD1 or TRBD2 (5 bases each). V was cut by 10 bases and J by 1 base, with 19 bases left in between. The CDR3 covers 15 residues. Germline V gene sequence: CDR1 SGHAT, CDR2 FQNNGV.